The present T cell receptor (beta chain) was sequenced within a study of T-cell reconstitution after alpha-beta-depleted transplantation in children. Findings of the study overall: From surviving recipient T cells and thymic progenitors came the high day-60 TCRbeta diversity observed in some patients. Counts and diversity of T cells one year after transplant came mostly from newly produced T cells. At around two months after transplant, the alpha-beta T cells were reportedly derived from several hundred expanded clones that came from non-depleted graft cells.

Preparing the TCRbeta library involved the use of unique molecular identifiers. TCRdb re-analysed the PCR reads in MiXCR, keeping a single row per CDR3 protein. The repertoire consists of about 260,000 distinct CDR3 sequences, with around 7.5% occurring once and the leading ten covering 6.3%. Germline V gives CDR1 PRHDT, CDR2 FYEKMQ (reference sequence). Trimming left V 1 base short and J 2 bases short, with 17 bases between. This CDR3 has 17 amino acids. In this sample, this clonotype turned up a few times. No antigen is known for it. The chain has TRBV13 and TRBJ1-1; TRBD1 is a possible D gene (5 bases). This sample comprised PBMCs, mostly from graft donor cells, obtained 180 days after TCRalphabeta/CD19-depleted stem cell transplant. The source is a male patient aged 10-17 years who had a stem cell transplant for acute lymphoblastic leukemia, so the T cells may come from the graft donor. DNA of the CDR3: TGTGCCAGCAGCTTAGAAGTAGGGGTCCCGGTCAACACTGAAGCTTTCTTT. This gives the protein CASSLEVGVPVNTEAFF.